This TCR beta chain was identified during a study of shared clonotypes between healthy human individuals. Assay used: immunoSEQ multiplex PCR; TCRdb lists only in-frame clones, some missing. Of 950,000 to 1,100,000 clones in the sample, approximately 70% were seen once. The germline CDR1 and CDR2 sequences are SGHTA and FQGTGA. Trimming removed 3 bases from V and 8 bases from J; junction bases left unmatched: 10. The CDR3 totals 15 residues. Sequenced input: memory CD4+ T cells sorted from blood. Sample subset: CD45RA-negative fraction. The receptor comes from a young man in good health. The chain recombines TRBV7-3 with TRBJ2-1; 7 nucleotides agree with TRBD1. Written as DNA, the CDR3 is TGTGCCAGCAGCTTTCCGGGACAGCGGTTGGATGAGCAGTTCTTC. Protein sequence: CASSFPGQRLDEQFF.